The rows below give T cell receptor beta chains drawn from one sample of a study of cytomegalovirus exposure and HLA in healthy donors. Some clones are missing from TCRdb's copy, which holds only in-frame ones; the method was immunoSEQ multiplex PCR. The repertoire has 100,000 or so clones, roughly three quarters of them found once; the top ten carry about a tenth. The sample consisted of PBMCs. These receptors all stem from a man in his forties in good health and CMV-seropositive. Both conserved end residues are part of each CDR3. D genes are given only for firm matches. Clone size, where shown, is once, few, many, or a class for clones that have expanded.

J gene	clone size	D gene	V gene	CDR3 DNA	CDR3 protein
TRBJ2-1	NA	NA	TRBV7-8	TGTGCCAGCAGCTTTGACAGGTATGAGCAGTTCTTC	CASSFDRYEQFF
TRBJ1-2	NA	TRBD1	TRBV5-4	TGTGCCAGCAGCTTGAGGGACAGGGATGGCTATGGCTACACCTTC	CASSLRDRDGYGYTF
TRBJ1-2	NA	NA	TRBV2	TGTGCCAGCAGGGGAGGGGGAGGACCCAACTATGGCTACACCTTC	CASRGGGGPNYGYTF
TRBJ1-2	NA	NA	TRBV18	TGTGCCAGCTCACCACAAGGGGCAATGGACTATGGCTACACCTTC	CASSPQGAMDYGYTF
TRBJ1-2	NA	NA	TRBV7-3	TGTGCCAGCAGCGATGTTCGACAGGACTATGGCTACACCTTC	CASSDVRQDYGYTF
TRBJ1-2	NA	NA	TRBV5-1	TGCGCCAGCAGCTTCGGAGGGGCCCTAGCTAACTATGGCTACACCTTC	CASSFGGALANYGYTF
TRBJ2-7	once	TRBD2	TRBV14	TGTGCCAGCAGCTCGATTAGCGGGTCAAAACGCCGCGAGCAGTACTTC	CASSSISGSKRREQYF
TRBJ1-4	few	NA	TRBV30	TGTGCCTGGAAGCAGGGGCGGTCTAATGAAAAACTGTTTTTT	CAWKQGRSNEKLFF
TRBJ2-7	NA	TRBD1	TRBV18	TGTGCCAGCTCGCGGGTAGGGACAGGGGTCCACGAGCAGTACTTC	CASSRVGTGVHEQYF
TRBJ1-2	NA	TRBD1	TRBV5-6	TGTGCCAGCAGCTTTGGGACAGCTCCCTATGGCTACACCTTC	CASSFGTAPYGYTF
TRBJ1-4	NA	NA	TRBV18	TGTGCCAGCTCCAGACAGGCCTCTGAAAAACTGTTTTTT	CASSRQASEKLFF
TRBJ2-5	NA	NA	TRBV2	TGTGCCAGCAGTGACCTTCAAGAGACCCAGTACTTC	CASSDLQETQYF
TRBJ1-2	NA	NA	TRBV30	TGTGCCTGGCCGCGGACAGCCCTACCCTATGGCTACACCTTC	CAWPRTALPYGYTF
TRBJ1-1	NA	NA	TRBV15	TGTGCCACCAGCAGAGAGACAGGAGAAGCTTTCTTT	CATSRETGEAFF
TRBJ1-1	few	TRBD1	TRBV10-1	TGCGCCAGCAGCGAAACAGGGGACACTGAAGCTTTCTTT	CASSETGDTEAFF
TRBJ2-3	NA	TRBD2	TRBV28	TGTGCCAGCAGTACGATCCTGACTAGCGGGAGGGCCGTGGCTGGCACAGATACGCAGTATTTT	CASSTILTSGRAVAGTDTQYF